What follows are 15 T cell receptor beta chains derived from one specimen sequenced in a study of blood T cell repertoires in COVID-19. Method: immunoSEQ multiplex PCR; TCRdb's copy keeps in-frame clones and lacks some. Among roughly 500,000 clones listed, 70% to 90% were seen once. The sample taken for sequencing was PBMCs or T cells enriched from blood (not recorded which). The receptors were gathered from a woman aged 40 to 50 who had recovered from COVID-19.

The chain combines TRBV5-1 with TRBJ2-7; 7 bases align to TRBD1. CDR3 length equals 13 residues. The germline V gene has CDR1 SGHRS and CDR2 YFSETQ. V gave up 5 bases and J gave up 3 bases; unmatched junction bases: 5. CDR3 DNA sequence: TGCGCCAGCAGTCAAGGGACAGTCTACGAGCAGTACTTC. It yields the protein CASSQGTVYEQYF.

The CDR3 is CASSLDLSRAYGYTF. The CDR3 coding sequence is TGCGCCAGCAGCCTGGACCTTTCAAGAGCATATGGCTACACCTTC. V is TRBV5-1 and J is TRBJ1-2; D unresolved. Trimming left V 4 bases short and J 5 bases short, with 18 bases between. Germline CDR1 is SGHRS and CDR2 is YFSETQ. The CDR3 covers 15 residues.

The chain uses TRBV15 and TRBJ2-1, with TRBD2 matching 7 bases. The CDR3 consists of 17 residues. The germline CDR1 and CDR2 sequences are LNHNV and YYDKDF (reference sequence). The junction had 19 bases not matched to a gene; V was cut back by 8 bases and J by 6 bases. The CDR3 nucleotides are TGTGCCACCGGTCTGGCTGGGCGGGAGAGGATAGGCAATGAGCAGTTCTTC. Its protein is CATGLAGRERIGNEQFF.

Here the CDR3 reads CASSLTLFTDTQYF. The CDR3 DNA follows: TGTGCCAGCAGCTTGACTTTATTCACAGATACGCAGTATTTT. The chain is built from TRBV11-2 and TRBJ2-3; D not resolved. This CDR3 spans 14 amino acids. The V end was cut by 3 bases, the J end by 2 bases, with 9 bases between. Germline CDR1 reads SGHAT; CDR2 reads FQNNGV.

The chain is built from TRBV23-1 and TRBJ1-1, with D perhaps matching TRBD1 (6 bases). TRBV23-1 is an open reading frame whose function is uncertain. Trimming took 7 bases from V and 0 from J, leaving 12 bases between them. The CDR3 has 14 amino acids. The CDR3 DNA reads TGCGCCAGCATTAACAGGGCTGTGAACACTGAAGCTTTCTTT. Translating it yields CASINRAVNTEAFF.

The V and J genes are TRBV20-1 and TRBJ2-1; D is unresolved. This CDR3 comprises 11 residues. Germline CDR1 and CDR2: DFQATT and SNEGSKA (reference sequence). The V gene lost 1 base and the J gene lost 10 bases, with 8 bases spanning the gap. For the CDR3, the DNA is TGCAGTGCTAGAGTAGTAGAGGAGCAGTTCTTC. This codes for CSARVVEEQFF.

This clone was seen ten or more times. This rearrangement joins TRBV9 to TRBJ2-2, with D possibly matching TRBD2 (7 bases). Trimming left V 3 bases short and J 0 bases short, with 12 bases between. The CDR3 is 16 residues long. Germline assignment: CDR1 SGDLS and CDR2 YYNGEE. The CDR3 DNA sequence: TGTGCCAGCAGCGCCGGGAGGACAGCGAACACCGGGGAGCTGTTTTTT. This translates into CASSAGRTANTGELFF.

This clone showed up just once. The chain joins TRBV9 to TRBJ2-2; D gene ambiguous. V shed 4 bases and J shed 1 base, with 8 bases lying between them. This CDR3 comprises 14 residues. CDR1 is SGDLS, CDR2 YYNGEE, per germline. For the CDR3, the DNA is TGTGCCAGCAGCTTCCAGATGAACACCGGGGAGCTGTTTTTT. As protein: CASSFQMNTGELFF.

The chain carries TRBV5-4 and TRBJ1-1; D may be TRBD1 (6 bases). Trimming cost V 4 bases and J 3 bases, with 16 bases left between them. The germline V gene encodes CDR1 SGHNT and CDR2 YYREEE (reference sequence). The CDR3 consists of 15 residues. CDR3 bases: TGTGCCAGCAGCCCGGGGGGCCGACGCGACACTGAAGCTTTCTTT. Its translation is CASSPGGRRDTEAFF.

The chain links TRBV11-2 to TRBJ2-7, with a weak D call TRBD1 (6 bases). This CDR3 region has 14 residues. CDR1 is SGHAT and CDR2 is FQNNGV in the germline V gene. Trimming took 1 base from V and 0 from J, leaving 7 bases between them. The chain's CDR3 is CASSLGQASYEQYF. Here the CDR3 DNA reads TGTGCCAGCAGCTTAGGACAGGCCTCCTACGAGCAGTACTTC.

The rearrangement uses TRBV4-1 and TRBJ1-2; 7 nucleotides align to TRBD1. The CDR3 runs 15 residues. Germline V gives CDR1 MGHRA, CDR2 YSYEKL. After removal of 0 bases from V and 8 bases from J, the junction contained 9 bases not matched to a gene. The CDR3 is CASSQDSSTGYGYTF. CDR3 bases: TGCGCCAGCAGCCAAGATTCGTCGACAGGGTACGGCTACACCTTC.

V gene TRBV15 combines with J gene TRBJ2-7, with 10 bases lining up with TRBD2. Germline loops: CDR1 LNHNV, CDR2 YYDKDF (reference sequence). The CDR3 sequence is 15 residues long. V trimming: 5 bases; J trimming: 4 bases; junction bases outside the gene matches: 8. The CDR3 loop is CATSLIAGGRYEQYF. In DNA, the CDR3 is TGTGCCACCAGCTTGATAGCGGGAGGCAGGTACGAGCAGTACTTC.

V usage is TRBV27 and J usage is TRBJ2-5; 9 bases match TRBD1. The junction had 10 bases not matched to a gene; V was cut back by 2 bases and J by 3 bases. Germline CDR1 is MNHEY and CDR2 is SMNVEV (reference sequence). The CDR3 is 17 amino acids. The CDR3 nucleotides are TGTGCCAGCAGTTTAATGGGGGGGACAGGGTTGGAAGAGACCCAGTACTTC. The encoded protein is CASSLMGGTGLEETQYF.

This clone was seen once. The chain is built from TRBV5-5 and TRBJ1-1, with TRBD1 as a possible D gene (5 bases). Germline CDR1 SGHKS, CDR2 YYEKEE (reference sequence). This CDR3 contains 12 residues. V lost 4 bases, J lost 6 bases, and 10 bases lay in between. The CDR3 region is CASSPWGAEAFF. In DNA form, the CDR3 reads TGTGCCAGCAGCCCATGGGGGGCTGAAGCTTTCTTT. The entire variable domain, with the rest obtained from reference TRBV5-5 and TRBJ1-1, is as follows: DAGVTQSPTHLIKTRGQQVTLRCSPISGHKSVSWYQQVLGQGPQFIFQYYEKEERGRGNFPDRFSARQFPNYSSELNVNALLLGDSALYLCASSPWGAEAFFGQGTRLTVV.

The chain uses TRBV10-1 and TRBJ2-1; 10 nucleotides match TRBD2. The CDR3 is 16 residues long. J lost 9 bases, V lost 2 bases, and 10 bases had no gene match. Germline V gives CDR1 WNHNN, CDR2 SYGVQD (reference sequence). The CDR3 here is CASSERGGSGRSEQFF. The CDR3 bases are TGCGCCAGCAGTGAGAGGGGGGGTAGCGGGAGGTCTGAGCAGTTCTTC.